This is a list of T cell receptor beta chains from one sample in a study of T cell repertoires in cytomegalovirus infection. TCRdb independently ran MiXCR on the reads; one entry per CDR3 protein. This sample yields roughly 600,000 distinct CDR3 sequences, of which less than 25% are seen a single time; 7.5% to 9% belongs to the top ten. The sequenced sample consisted of CD8+ T cells from PBMCs. The source of these receptors is a human donor in good health (CMV status not recorded). Some clones in this sample may be carry-over from other donors' samples. CDR3s leave out the opening cysteine and the closing phenylalanine or tryptophan. D genes are given only for firm matches.

V gene	D gene	J gene	CDR3 protein
TRBV29-1	TRBD1	TRBJ1-2	SVGPTGVTNYGYT
TRBV14	NA	TRBJ1-1	ASSQDGGHNTEAF
TRBV5-6	NA	TRBJ2-5	ASNTRDQETQY
TRBV12-3/TRBV12-4	NA	TRBJ2-3	ASSFLLTSTDTQY
TRBV7-9	NA	TRBJ2-7	ASSPGWQGDEQY
TRBV4-1	TRBD1	TRBJ1-2	ASSQETGRSGYT
TRBV15	TRBD2	TRBJ2-1	ATSRERDLLRDEQF
TRBV27	TRBD2	TRBJ2-1	ASSPGWGGVGEQF
TRBV7-9	TRBD1	TRBJ1-1	ASSPPPGQVMNTEAF
TRBV7-6	NA	TRBJ2-1	ASSRTVSTDSYNEQF
TRBV14	NA	TRBJ2-1	ANSQEFLVANEQF
TRBV7-9	NA	TRBJ1-5	ASSMGEGSPSQH
TRBV7-8	NA	TRBJ2-3	ASSIERGDTQY
TRBV2	TRBD2	TRBJ2-3	ASSVETSGGADTQY